The 21 T cell receptor beta chains given below trace back to one sample, sequenced in a study of neurological immune-mediated disorders. TCRdb fed the 5' RACE reads into MiXCR, producing one record per CDR3 protein. The sample includes 80,000 or so distinct CDR3 sequences, approximately 9.4% seen only once; the top ten take 1.5% to 2%. The sample taken for sequencing was PBMCs. The source of these receptors is a man in his fifties or sixties in good health.

The table lists this clonotype with many counts. The rearrangement uses TRBV5-1 and TRBJ1-5; D is undetermined. V lost 0 bases, J lost 2 bases, and 9 bases lay in between. Looked up from germline, CDR1 is SGHRS and CDR2 is YFSETQ. The length of the CDR3 is 15 residues. CDR3 DNA: TGCGCCAGCAGCTTGGGGGGAGAGGGCAATCAGCCCCAGCATTTT. Protein: CASSLGGEGNQPQHF.

This clonotype was observed many times. The chain joins TRBV7-3 to TRBJ2-6; weak D call: TRBD1 (6 bases). Germline CDR1 and CDR2: SGHTA and FQGTGA. Trimming removed 2 bases from V and 0 bases from J, with 8 bases in between. This CDR3 has 16 residues. CDR3 DNA: TGTGCCAGCAGCTTACAGGGGCCCTCTGGGGCCAACGTCCTGACTTTC. The encoded protein is CASSLQGPSGANVLTF.

This clonotype was counted ten times or more. The V call is TRBV7-9, the J call TRBJ1-4; the match to TRBD1 covers 7 bases. The germline V gene encodes CDR1 SEHNR and CDR2 FQNEAQ (reference sequence). The CDR3 sequence is 16 residues long. The ends lost 2 bases at V and 8 bases at J; junction bases unmatched: 11. The CDR3 DNA is TGTGCCAGCAGCTTACAGGGGGGAAATCTCCTAGAAAAACTGTTTTTT. Protein sequence: CASSLQGGNLLEKLFF.

At least ten counts were recorded for this clonotype. The chain recombines TRBV29-1 with TRBJ1-1, with D perhaps TRBD1 (5 bases). V lost 3 bases to trimming and J lost 3 bases, with 8 bases between them. The V gene's germline CDR1 is SQVTM and CDR2 ANQGSEA. This CDR3 has 12 residues. CDR3 nucleotides: TGCAGCGTTGAGAAAGGGGACACTGAAGCTTTCTTT. Its translation is CSVEKGDTEAFF.

This clonotype has a count of ten or more. This chain links TRBV18 with TRBJ2-5; D possibly corresponds to TRBD1 (6 bases). The CDR3 consists of 14 residues. Trimming left V 6 bases short and J 5 bases short, with 16 bases between. The V gene's germline CDR1 is KGHSH and CDR2 LQKENI. CDR3 DNA sequence: TGTGCCAGCTCCCCGGGACACCAGGAGGAGACCCAGTACTTC. Its protein product is CASSPGHQEETQYF.

In nucleotides, the CDR3 is TGTGCCTGGAGTGTACAATCGTACAATGAGCAGTTCTTC. Translation gives CAWSVQSYNEQFF. V usage is TRBV30 and J usage is TRBJ2-1; D call uncertain. Trimming removed 0 bases from V and 4 bases from J, with 7 bases in between. This CDR3 is 13 amino acids long. Germline assignment: CDR1 GTSNPN and CDR2 SVGIG (reference sequence).

This clonotype was recorded many times. V gene TRBV20-1 combines with J gene TRBJ1-1; maybe TRBD1 (5 bases). CDR3 size: 13 residues. Looked up from germline, CDR1 is DFQATT and CDR2 is SNEGSKA (reference sequence). The V and J ends lost 3 bases and 4 bases respectively, with 12 bases between them. The CDR3 bases are TGCAGTGCTAGTCGGGCAGGGTTCACTGAAGCTTTCTTT. Translating it yields CSASRAGFTEAFF.

There are many counts of this clonotype. The rearrangement joins TRBV6-1 to TRBJ1-1, with TRBD1 as a possible D gene (5 bases). The CDR3 runs to 15 residues. Germline V gives CDR1 MNHNS, CDR2 SASEGT. V dropped 7 bases and J dropped 3 bases, with 18 bases sitting between them. CDR3 nucleotide sequence: TGTGCCAGCACTCGCGGACATCTGAGGGACACTGAAGCTTTCTTT. Its translation is CASTRGHLRDTEAFF.

In its sample, this clonotype was seen a few times. A clone one base away is much larger, so this may be a read error. V gene TRBV6-2 or TRBV6-3 combines with J gene TRBJ2-5; D uncertain. CDR3 length equals 13 residues. Germline-derived CDR1 and CDR2 are MNHEY and SVGEGT. The CDR3 DNA is TGTGCCAGCTATACTTGGAAAGAAGAGACCAAGTACTTC. This codes for CASYTWKEETKYF.

This clonotype showed up many times. The chain combines TRBV7-3 with TRBJ2-1, with D perhaps TRBD2 (6 bases). Germline CDR1 SGHTA, CDR2 FQGTGA. The CDR3 is 13 amino acids. V lost 4 bases to trimming and J lost 7 bases, with 11 bases between them. DNA for the CDR3: TGTGCCAGCAGCTGGGGACTTGGGAATGAGCAGTTCTTC. Its translation: CASSWGLGNEQFF. Combining the CDR3 with reference TRBV7-3 and TRBJ2-1 gives the whole variable domain GAGVSQTPSNKVTEKGKYVELRCDPISGHTALYWYRQSLGQGPEFLIYFQGTGAADDSGLPNDRFFAVRPEGSVSTLKIQRTERGDSAVYLCASSWGLGNEQFFGPGTRLTVL.

This clonotype has at least ten counts. This sequence joins TRBV7-3 and TRBJ2-1; 12 bases are shared with TRBD1. V trimming: 4 bases; J trimming: 9 bases; junction bases outside the gene matches: 7. Per the germline V gene, CDR1 is SGHTA and CDR2 is FQGTGA. The CDR3 sequence is 15 residues long. The CDR3 is CASSSPGTGGGEQFF. The DNA for the CDR3 is TGTGCCAGCAGCTCTCCCGGGACAGGGGGCGGTGAGCAGTTCTTC.

The rearrangement uses TRBV7-2 and TRBJ1-6, with a possible D match to TRBD1 (6 bases). Per germline, CDR1 SGHTA and CDR2 FQGNSA. The CDR3 sequence is 16 residues long. With 3 bases removed from V and 9 bases from J, the gap between germline ends came to 18 bases. The CDR3 DNA follows: TGTGCCAGCAGCTTGATCACGGACAGCGTTATTTCACCCCTCCACTTT. Translated, it gives CASSLITDSVISPLHF.

The sample holds many counts of this clonotype. The chain couples TRBV20-1 to TRBJ1-5; possible D gene TRBD1, 5 bases. CDR3 length equals 13 residues. The V and J ends lost 2 bases and 3 bases respectively, with 8 bases between them. The V gene's germline CDR1 is DFQATT and CDR2 SNEGSKA (reference sequence). CDR3 sequence (DNA): TGCAGTGCTAGACGGGACGACAATCAGCCCCAGCATTTT. Translation gives CSARRDDNQPQHF.

This clonotype has only a few counts. The chain couples TRBV3-1 to TRBJ2-1, with D tentatively TRBD2 (5 bases). Trimming left V 0 bases short and J 0 bases short, with 9 bases between. The CDR3 contains 16 residues. Germline V gene data show CDR1 as LGHDT and CDR2 as YNNKEL (reference sequence). The CDR3 sequence is CASSQDWESSYNEQFF. CDR3 DNA sequence: TGTGCCAGCAGCCAAGACTGGGAGAGCTCCTACAATGAGCAGTTCTTC.

This clonotype was seen at least ten times. The V and J genes are TRBV7-8 and TRBJ1-2; a possible D gene is TRBD1 (5 bases). The CDR3 is made up of 17 amino acids. The germline CDR1 and CDR2 sequences are SGHVS and FQNEAQ. V lost 1 base and J 5 bases, leaving 20 bases between the germline ends. The CDR3 loop reads CASSLVGVPGMGYGYTF. Here the CDR3 DNA reads TGTGCCAGCAGCTTAGTAGGGGTCCCAGGGATGGGGTATGGCTACACCTTC. The variable domain in full, with the rest retrieved from reference TRBV7-8 and TRBJ1-2, is GAGVSQSPRYKVAKRGQDVALRCDPISGHVSLFWYQQALGQGPEFLTYFQNEAQLDKSGLPSDRFFAERPEGSVSTLKIQRTQQEDSAVYLCASSLVGVPGMGYGYTFGSGTRLTVV.

This clonotype was seen many times. The CDR3 coding sequence is TGTGCCAGCAGCTTAGGGGGGACAGGGGTTGGCCATGGCTACACCTTC. Translating it yields CASSLGGTGVGHGYTF. The J gene is TRBJ1-2, the V gene TRBV7-2, with TRBD1 matching 10 bases. The V segment lost 1 base and the J segment 6 bases; nucleotides outside the gene matches: 8. CDR3 length: 16 residues. CDR1 is SGHTA and CDR2 is FQGNSA in the germline V gene.

This clonotype was found many times. The chain recombines TRBV7-2 with TRBJ2-3, with D tentatively TRBD1 (6 bases). This CDR3 spans 15 amino acids. The V end was cut by 0 bases, the J end by 2 bases, with 9 bases between. Germline-derived CDR1 and CDR2 are SGHTA and FQGNSA. In nucleotides, the CDR3 is TGTGCCAGCAGCTTAGCGGGGACATACACAGATACGCAGTATTTT. Translating gives CASSLAGTYTDTQYF.

Ten or more counts support this clonotype. The chain couples TRBV3-1 to TRBJ2-7, with TRBD1 matching 8 bases. This CDR3 contains 14 residues. Germline trimming cut 3 bases from V and 5 bases from J; bases unmatched to any gene: 6. The germline V gene has CDR1 LGHDT and CDR2 YNNKEL (reference sequence). The CDR3 DNA reads TGTGCCAGCAGCCACCGACAGGGGAGGAACGAGCAGTACTTC. Amino acids: CASSHRQGRNEQYF.

This clonotype was recorded at least ten times. The chain recombines TRBV7-2 with TRBJ2-2; D is possibly TRBD1 (6 bases). Trimming left V 5 bases short and J 7 bases short, with 23 bases between. CDR1 is SGHTA and CDR2 is FQGNSA in the germline V gene. The CDR3 sequence is 17 residues long. Here the CDR3 DNA reads TGTGCCAGCAGCCCCCGTGGGGGCGCCCAGGGCCTCGGGGAGCTGTTTTTT. This sequence encodes CASSPRGGAQGLGELFF.

This clonotype was seen a handful of times. V is TRBV3-1 and J is TRBJ2-5; D call uncertain. Deletions cut 1 base from V and 4 bases from J, with 4 bases between. This CDR3 contains 12 residues. The V gene's germline CDR1 is LGHDT and CDR2 YNNKEL (reference sequence). DNA of the CDR3: TGTGCCAGCAGCCAAGCAAGAGAGACCCAGTACTTC. It is translated as CASSQARETQYF.

At least ten counts were recorded for this clonotype. The chain is built from TRBV10-3 and TRBJ1-1; D unresolved. Germline V gene lookup returns CDR1 ENHRY and CDR2 SYGVKD. The CDR3 sequence is 14 residues long. Trimming removed 0 bases at V and 5 bases at J, with 10 bases between. The CDR3 nucleotides are TGTGCCATCAGTGAGTCCCCGGGAAATACTGAAGCTTTCTTT. Translated: CAISESPGNTEAFF.